This entry describes one TCR beta chain. Clones were sequenced by immunoSEQ multiplex PCR, and TCRdb holds only the in-frame ones, with some missing. The data contain roughly 550,000 clones, more than 75% of them seen just once; the ten biggest clones take up more than 0.01%. This entry comes from a study of shared T cell receptors in the human thymus. V shed 3 bases and J shed 2 bases, with 12 bases lying between them. The CDR3 totals 14 residues. Per the germline V gene, CDR1 is SGHRS and CDR2 is YFSETQ. This same sample was also taken into another study, of human thymus T cells. That paper notes: Each of the donors was a healthy Finnish infant who was undergoing open corrective cardiac surgery for congenital heart defects. Thymus tissue was removed during corrective cardiac surgery.

The source material was thymocytes. The chain uses TRBV5-1 and TRBJ2-7; D remains ambiguous. The receptor was isolated from a boy younger than two with a congenital heart defect. The CDR3 reads CASSSSGFPYEQYF. The DNA for the CDR3 is TGCGCCAGCAGCTCCTCCGGGTTCCCCTACGAGCAGTACTTC.